The rows below give T cell receptor beta chains drawn from one sample of a study of neurological immune-mediated disorders. From the 5' RACE reads, TCRdb called clonotypes with MiXCR, one entry per CDR3 protein. The repertoire holds approximately 50,000 distinct CDR3 sequences, with roughly 8% as singletons. The sample taken for sequencing was PBMCs. All receptors derive from a middle-aged woman in good health. CDR3s include the opening cysteine and the closing phenylalanine or tryptophan. D genes are given only for firm matches. Size tells how often a clone was seen (once, few, many) or the class of an expanded clone, and some rows leave it out.

V gene,J gene,clone size,D gene,CDR3 DNA,CDR3 protein
TRBV5-1,TRBJ1-6,many,-,TGCGCCAGCAGCTTAGGACAGAATTCACCCCTCCACTTT,CASSLGQNSPLHF
TRBV5-6,TRBJ1-1,few,-,TGTGCCAGCAGCTCGTTCCATAGAAACACTGAAGCTTTCTTT,CASSSFHRNTEAFF
TRBV20-1,TRBJ1-5,many,TRBD1,TGCAGTGCTTTTCAGCCGGGACAGGACTTCAGTCAGCCCCAGCATTTT,CSAFQPGQDFSQPQHF
TRBV5-1,TRBJ1-1,many,TRBD1,TGCGCCAGCAGCTCAGACAGGGAGAACACTGAAGCTTTCTTT,CASSSDRENTEAFF
TRBV4-2,TRBJ2-7,many,TRBD2,TGTGCCAGCAGCCAAGATTTAGTTAGGACTAGCTACGAGCAGTACTTC,CASSQDLVRTSYEQYF
TRBV20-1,TRBJ2-3,many,-,TGCAGTGCTAGAGTCAGCGGCCGCACAGATACGCAGTATTTT,CSARVSGRTDTQYF
TRBV5-5,TRBJ2-5,-,-,TGTGCCAGCAACTGGCTGGGAAATCAAGAGACCCAGTACTTC,CASNWLGNQETQYF
TRBV3-1,TRBJ1-1,-,-,TGTGCCAGCAGCTTTAACTGGGGGGCATCGGGCACTGAAGCTTTCTTT,CASSFNWGASGTEAFF
TRBV12-3/TRBV12-4,TRBJ1-5,many,TRBD1,TGTGCCAGCAGTTTTGGGACAGGTAGCAATCAGCCCCAGCATTTT,CASSFGTGSNQPQHF
TRBV20-1,TRBJ1-2,few,-,TGCAGTTATCCTCGGGGAGCAGGGGACTATGGCTACACCTTC,CSYPRGAGDYGYTF
TRBV6-1,TRBJ2-7,few,-,TGTGCCAGCACCAATACTAGTCCCTACGAGCAGTACTTC,CASTNTSPYEQYF
TRBV5-1,TRBJ2-3,many,-,TGCGCCAGCAGCTTGGCATCACAGTTAGCAGATACGCAGTATTTT,CASSLASQLADTQYF
TRBV14,TRBJ1-2,few,-,TGTGCCAGCAGCCAAGATGTACGGGGACGGAGTAGCTTC,CASSQDVRGRSSF
TRBV5-1,TRBJ2-7,many,-,TGCGCCAGCAGCTTGGGGGAGGAGCAGTACTTC,CASSLGEEQYF
TRBV25-1,TRBJ2-1,many,-,TGTGCCAGCAACTACATGGACAATGAGCAGTTCTTC,CASNYMDNEQFF
TRBV12-3/TRBV12-4,TRBJ1-1,many,-,TGTGCCAGCGCCTCGGGGGGCACTGAAGCTTTCTTT,CASASGGTEAFF
TRBV20-1,TRBJ2-7,many,-,TGCAGTGCCCGCGTGGGATACTCCTACGAGCAGTACTTC,CSARVGYSYEQYF
TRBV5-5,TRBJ2-7,many,TRBD1,TGTGCCAGCGTAAATCCGGGACAGGGGGCGCACGAGCAGTACTTC,CASVNPGQGAHEQYF
TRBV12-3/TRBV12-4,TRBJ1-5,many,-,TGTGCCAGCAGTTTAAGCGGTCAGCCCCAGCATTTT,CASSLSGQPQHF
TRBV29-1,TRBJ2-1,many,TRBD2,TGCAGCGTTGAAGGCGGGTTTGGACTAGCGGGAGGGAATGAGCAGTTCTTC,CSVEGGFGLAGGNEQFF
TRBV20-1,TRBJ1-3,many,-,TGCAGTGCTAGGAACAGCGCTGGAAACACCATATATTTT,CSARNSAGNTIYF
TRBV15,TRBJ1-3,many,-,TGTGCCACCAGCAGACGGTCTTACTCCTCTGGAAACACCATATATTTT,CATSRRSYSSGNTIYF
TRBV7-9,TRBJ1-1,many,TRBD1,TGTGCCAGCAGCTTTGGGGACAGGGGAGGCACTGAAGCTTTCTTT,CASSFGDRGGTEAFF
TRBV5-1,TRBJ2-2,many,TRBD1,TGCGCCAGCAGCTTTCCAGGGGGCAACACCGGGGAGCTGTTTTTT,CASSFPGGNTGELFF
TRBV20-1,TRBJ1-1,many,TRBD1,TGCAGTGCTAGGGATGACAGGGTGGCAACTGAAGCTTTCTTT,CSARDDRVATEAFF
TRBV7-2,TRBJ2-7,many,-,TGTGCCAGCAGCTTACAGGGGCAAGAGCAGTACTTC,CASSLQGQEQYF
TRBV4-2,TRBJ1-1,many,-,TGTGCCAGCAGCCCGGCCCTTCTCACTGAAGCTTTCTTT,CASSPALLTEAFF
TRBV7-3,TRBJ1-2,many,TRBD1,TGTGCCAGCAGCCTGGGACAGGACTATGGCTACACCTTC,CASSLGQDYGYTF
TRBV20-1,TRBJ2-5,many,TRBD1,TGCAGTGTTCCTACAGGGGGTCAAGAGACCCAGTACTTC,CSVPTGGQETQYF
TRBV5-1,TRBJ2-1,few,-,TGCGCCAGCAGCTTGGACTCCAGCTCCTACAATGAGCAGTTCTTC,CASSLDSSSYNEQFF
TRBV29-1,TRBJ1-3,many,-,TGCAGCGTTGCGGGCGGACAGCGAAACACCATATATTTT,CSVAGGQRNTIYF
TRBV12-3/TRBV12-4,TRBJ1-4,many,TRBD1,TGTGCCAGCAGACGCACAGGGGGCGGTAATGAAAAACTGTTTTTT,CASRRTGGGNEKLFF
TRBV7-9,TRBJ2-3,-,TRBD1,TGTGCCAGCACGGAACGGGGACAGGGCAGCACAGATACGCAGTATTTT,CASTERGQGSTDTQYF